This TCR beta chain was identified in a study of cytomegalovirus exposure and HLA in healthy donors. A multiplex PCR was run with 60 Vbeta primers and 13 Jbeta primers. Clones were sequenced by immunoSEQ multiplex PCR, and TCRdb holds only the in-frame ones, with some missing. The repertoire shows more than 45,000 clones; the top ten hold about 4%. The CDR3 is 14 amino acids. Germline assignment: CDR1 SQVTM and CDR2 ANQGSEA. Trimming cost V 0 bases and J 2 bases; bases outside gene matches: 2. The V and J genes are TRBV29-1 and TRBJ2-7; 9 nucleotides align to TRBD2. The receptor's source is a male donor in good health and CMV-seronegative. Sequenced input: PBMCs. The CDR3 DNA reads as TGCAGCGTTGAAGATCGCGGGGGGGCCTACGAGCAGTACTTC. This encodes CSVEDRGGAYEQYF.